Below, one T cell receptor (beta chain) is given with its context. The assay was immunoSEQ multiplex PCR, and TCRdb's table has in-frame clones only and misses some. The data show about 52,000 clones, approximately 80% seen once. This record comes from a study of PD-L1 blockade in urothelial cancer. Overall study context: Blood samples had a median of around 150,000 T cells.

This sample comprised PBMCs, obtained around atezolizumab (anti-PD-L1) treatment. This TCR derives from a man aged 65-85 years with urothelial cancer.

CDR3 region: CASSMVEQQETQYF. As DNA, the CDR3 is TGTGCCAGCAGCATGGTGGAACAGCAAGAGACCCAGTACTTC. The rearrangement uses TRBV7-2 and TRBJ2-5; D ambiguous. Germline V gene lookup returns CDR1 SGHTA and CDR2 FQGNSA. The CDR3 has 14 residues. Trimming removed 5 bases from V and 2 bases from J, with 12 bases in between.